This T cell receptor (beta chain) was recovered during a study of T cell repertoires in cytomegalovirus infection. Study overall: CMV epitopes used comprised recently identified HLA-C-restricted ones and well-studied HLA-B-restricted ones. Both a matching HLA type and CMV infection were indicated by public TCR beta signatures. Study outcomes and limitations: Cumulated frequencies of public TCR beta families served to identify carriers of CMV plus the relevant HLA.

Germline values: CDR1 MDHEN, CDR2 SYDVKM. V trimming: 1 base; J trimming: 5 bases; junction bases outside the gene matches: 22. The CDR3 runs to 21 residues. Regarding this clonotype: Its antigen is unidentified.

TCRdb independently ran MiXCR on the reads; one entry per CDR3 protein. The sample consists of about 830,000 distinct CDR3 sequences, approximately 32% of them appearing once. The clonotype was recovered from a human donor in good health (CMV status not recorded). Some clones in this sample may be carry-over from other donors' samples. The chain combines TRBV28 with TRBJ1-2; 10 bases are a match to TRBD1. The sequencing used cultured CD8+ T cells from PBMCs, collected from culture after CMV antigen stimulation. The CDR3 region has the DNA TGTGCCAGCAGTTTATCGGGGATTTCCTATACGGGACAGGGGACTTCATATGGCTACACCTTC. Translated: CASSLSGISYTGQGTSYGYTF.